This T cell receptor (beta chain) was documented in a study of radiation and T cells in renal cell carcinoma. Findings and limits, study-wide: In blood, top tumor clones expanded by 2 weeks, shrinking by 4. Dominant CDR3 motifs occupied more repertoire in irradiated than control tumors.

About this clone itself: Its target is not known.

The sample's treatment: 15 Gy SBRT to primary tumor, nephrectomy 4 weeks later. Nephrectomy followed 15 Gy stereotactic body radiation by 4 weeks. This renal cell carcinoma was of the clear cell type. Sequencing used immunoSEQ multiplex PCR; TCRdb keeps in-frame clones, though not all of them. In the table there are roughly 23,000 clones, 47% of which are singletons. CDR1 is ENHRY, CDR2 SYGVKD, per germline. The V end lost 7 bases, the J end lost 6 bases, and 22 bases lay between the germline ends. This CDR3 region has 15 residues. Sequenced material: tumor tissue, taken from a patient whose treatment included radiotherapy and nephrectomy. This chain joins TRBV10-3 and TRBJ2-7; D could derive from TRBD1 or TRBD2 (7 bases each). This clonotype originated in a woman between 50 and 59 years old with renal cell carcinoma. CDR3 coding DNA: TGTGCCATCAAGGCGGGGGAAGGGGGCCGCCGCGAGCAGTACTTC. This gives the protein CAIKAGEGGRREQYF.